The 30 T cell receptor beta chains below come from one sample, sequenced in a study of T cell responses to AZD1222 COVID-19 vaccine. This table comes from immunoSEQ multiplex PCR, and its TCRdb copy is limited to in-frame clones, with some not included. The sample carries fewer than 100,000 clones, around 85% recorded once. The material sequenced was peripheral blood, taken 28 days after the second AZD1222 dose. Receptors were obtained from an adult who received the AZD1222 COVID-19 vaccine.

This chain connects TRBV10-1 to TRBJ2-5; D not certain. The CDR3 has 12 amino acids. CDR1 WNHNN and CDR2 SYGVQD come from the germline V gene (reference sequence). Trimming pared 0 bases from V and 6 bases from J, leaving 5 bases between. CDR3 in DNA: TGCGCCAGCAGTGAGTCTGGAAAGACCCAGTACTTC. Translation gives CASSESGKTQYF.

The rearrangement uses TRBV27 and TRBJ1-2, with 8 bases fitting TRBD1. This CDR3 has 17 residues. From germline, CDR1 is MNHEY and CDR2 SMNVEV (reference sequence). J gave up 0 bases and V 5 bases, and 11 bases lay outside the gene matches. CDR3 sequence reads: CASSTYRDRTSNYGYTF. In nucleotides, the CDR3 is TGTGCCAGCAGTACCTACCGGGACAGGACCTCTAACTATGGCTACACCTTC.

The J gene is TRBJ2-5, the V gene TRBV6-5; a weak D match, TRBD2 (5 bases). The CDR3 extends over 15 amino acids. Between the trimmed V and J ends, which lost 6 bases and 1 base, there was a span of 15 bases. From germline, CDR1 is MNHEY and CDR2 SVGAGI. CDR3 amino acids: CASRGGRGRQETQYF. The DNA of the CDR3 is TGTGCCAGCAGGGGCGGGCGCGGTCGCCAAGAGACCCAGTACTTC.

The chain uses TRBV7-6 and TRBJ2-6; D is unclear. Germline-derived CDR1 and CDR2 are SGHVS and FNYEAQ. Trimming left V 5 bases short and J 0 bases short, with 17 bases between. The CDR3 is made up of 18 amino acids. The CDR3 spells CASSRHPTAYSGANVLTF. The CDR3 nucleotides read TGTGCCAGCAGCCGACATCCCACCGCTTACTCTGGGGCCAACGTCCTGACTTTC.

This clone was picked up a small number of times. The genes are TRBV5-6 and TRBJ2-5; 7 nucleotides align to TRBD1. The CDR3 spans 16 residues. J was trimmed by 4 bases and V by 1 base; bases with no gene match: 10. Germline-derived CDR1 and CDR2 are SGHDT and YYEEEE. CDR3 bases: TGTGCCAGCAGCTTGCCGCATACAGGGGACGGAGAGACCCAGTACTTC. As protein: CASSLPHTGDGETQYF.

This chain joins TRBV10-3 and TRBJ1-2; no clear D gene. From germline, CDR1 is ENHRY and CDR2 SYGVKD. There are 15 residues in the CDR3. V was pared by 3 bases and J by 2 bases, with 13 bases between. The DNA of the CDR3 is TGTGCCATCAGTGAAGGCATGGACGCAAACTATGGCTACACCTTC. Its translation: CAISEGMDANYGYTF.

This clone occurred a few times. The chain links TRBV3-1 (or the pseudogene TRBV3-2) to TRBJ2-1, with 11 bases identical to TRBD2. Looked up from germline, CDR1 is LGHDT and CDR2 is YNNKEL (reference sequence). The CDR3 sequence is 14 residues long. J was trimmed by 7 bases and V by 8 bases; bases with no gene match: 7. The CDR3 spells CASRPSGRNNEQFF. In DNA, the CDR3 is TGTGCCAGCCGGCCTAGCGGGAGGAATAATGAGCAGTTCTTC.

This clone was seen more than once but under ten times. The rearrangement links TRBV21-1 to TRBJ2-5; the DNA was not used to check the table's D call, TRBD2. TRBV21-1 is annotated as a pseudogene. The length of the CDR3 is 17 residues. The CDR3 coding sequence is TGTGCCAGCAGCAAAGCGTCGAGTGGGGGGGAGGAAGAGACCCAGTACTTC. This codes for CASSKASSGGEEETQYF.

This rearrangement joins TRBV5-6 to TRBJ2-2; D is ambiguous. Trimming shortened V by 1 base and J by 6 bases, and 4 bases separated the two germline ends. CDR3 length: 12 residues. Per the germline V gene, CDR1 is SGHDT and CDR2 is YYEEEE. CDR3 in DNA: TGTGCCAGCAGCTTGACGCCCGGGGAGCTGTTTTTT. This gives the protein CASSLTPGELFF.

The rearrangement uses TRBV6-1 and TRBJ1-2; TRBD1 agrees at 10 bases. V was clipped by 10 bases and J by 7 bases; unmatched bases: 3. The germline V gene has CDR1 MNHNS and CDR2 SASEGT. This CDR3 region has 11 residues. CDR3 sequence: CATTGGSGYTF. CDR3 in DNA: TGTGCCACGACAGGGGGCAGTGGCTACACCTTC.

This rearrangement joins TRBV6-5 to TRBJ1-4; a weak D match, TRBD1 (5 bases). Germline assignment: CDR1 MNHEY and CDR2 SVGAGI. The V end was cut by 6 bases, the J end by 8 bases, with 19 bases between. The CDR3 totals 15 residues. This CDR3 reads CASSRGVGRKEKLFF. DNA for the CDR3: TGTGCCAGCAGCCGCGGCGTGGGGCGAAAGGAAAAACTGTTTTTT.

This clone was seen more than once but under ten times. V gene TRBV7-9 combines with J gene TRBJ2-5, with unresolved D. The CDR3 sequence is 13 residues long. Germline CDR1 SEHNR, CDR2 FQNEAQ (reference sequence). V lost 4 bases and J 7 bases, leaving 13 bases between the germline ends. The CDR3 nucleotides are TGTGCCAGCAGCTCCCTCGGTCTCGTGACCCAGTACTTC. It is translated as CASSSLGLVTQYF.

Here the CDR3 reads CASSSPRTGIFYGYTF. Here the CDR3 DNA reads TGTGCCAGCAGTTCCCCCCGGACAGGGATCTTCTATGGCTACACCTTC. The V call is TRBV6-5, the J call TRBJ1-2; TRBD1 matches 8 bases. Per germline, CDR1 MNHEY and CDR2 SVGAGI. Trimming cost V 4 bases and J 4 bases; bases outside gene matches: 11. The CDR3 has 16 residues.

The CDR3 spells CASSLSWGQGNEKLFF. Written as DNA, the CDR3 is TGTGCCAGCAGTTTATCGTGGGGGCAGGGCAATGAAAAACTGTTTTTT. This chain uses TRBV27 with TRBJ1-4, with a weak D call TRBD1 (6 bases). The V gene's germline CDR1 is MNHEY and CDR2 SMNVEV (reference sequence). This CDR3 is 16 amino acids long. Trimming shortened V by 0 bases and J by 5 bases, and 13 bases separated the two germline ends.

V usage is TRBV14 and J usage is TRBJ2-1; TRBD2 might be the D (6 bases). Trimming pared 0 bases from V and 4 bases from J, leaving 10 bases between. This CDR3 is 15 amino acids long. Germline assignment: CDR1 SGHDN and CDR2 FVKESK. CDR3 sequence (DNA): TGTGCCAGCAGCCAAGACGGGAGCGGGTACAATGAGCAGTTCTTC. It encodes CASSQDGSGYNEQFF.

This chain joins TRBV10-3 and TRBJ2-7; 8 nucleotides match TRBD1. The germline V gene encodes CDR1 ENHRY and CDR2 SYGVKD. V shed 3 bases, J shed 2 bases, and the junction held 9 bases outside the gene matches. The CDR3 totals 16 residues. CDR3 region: CAISDPRTGLAYEQYF. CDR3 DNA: TGTGCCATCAGTGACCCAAGGACAGGGTTGGCCTACGAGCAGTACTTC.

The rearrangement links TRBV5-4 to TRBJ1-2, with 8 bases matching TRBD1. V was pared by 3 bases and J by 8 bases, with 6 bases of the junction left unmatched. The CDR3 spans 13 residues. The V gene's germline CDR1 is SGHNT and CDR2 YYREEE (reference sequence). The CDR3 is CASSSDRVEGYTF. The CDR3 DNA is TGTGCCAGCAGCTCGGACAGGGTGGAGGGCTACACCTTC.

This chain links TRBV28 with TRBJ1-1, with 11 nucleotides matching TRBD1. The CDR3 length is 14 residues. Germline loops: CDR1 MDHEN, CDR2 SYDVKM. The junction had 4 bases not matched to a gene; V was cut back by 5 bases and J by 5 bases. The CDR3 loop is CASSPGTGGTEAFF. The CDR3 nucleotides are TGTGCCAGCAGTCCGGGGACAGGGGGAACTGAAGCTTTCTTT. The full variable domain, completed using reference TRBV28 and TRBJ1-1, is DVKVTQSSRYLVKRTGEKVFLECVQDMDHENMFWYRQDPGLGLRLIYFSYDVKMKEKGDIPEGYSVSREKKERFSLILESASTNQTSMYLCASSPGTGGTEAFFGQGTRLTVV.

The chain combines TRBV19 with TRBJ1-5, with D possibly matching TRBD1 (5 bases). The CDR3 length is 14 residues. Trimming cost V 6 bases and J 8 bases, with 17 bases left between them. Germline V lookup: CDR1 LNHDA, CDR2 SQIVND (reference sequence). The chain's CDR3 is CASSESRGLEPQHF. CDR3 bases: TGTGCCAGTAGCGAAAGCCGGGGCTTGGAGCCCCAGCATTTT.

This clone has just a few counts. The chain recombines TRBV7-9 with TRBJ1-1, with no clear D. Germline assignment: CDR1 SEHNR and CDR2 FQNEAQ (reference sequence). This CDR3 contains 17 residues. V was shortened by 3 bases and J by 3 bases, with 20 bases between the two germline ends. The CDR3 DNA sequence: TGTGCCAGCAGCTTGAGGTCCGGCGTGAACTGGTACACTGAAGCTTTCTTT. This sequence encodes CASSLRSGVNWYTEAFF.

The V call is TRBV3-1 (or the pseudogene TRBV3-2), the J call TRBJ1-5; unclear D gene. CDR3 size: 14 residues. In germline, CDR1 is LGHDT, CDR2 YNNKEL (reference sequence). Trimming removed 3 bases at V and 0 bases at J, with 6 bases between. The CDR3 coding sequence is TGTGCCAGCAGCCAGGAATATAGCAATCAGCCCCAGCATTTT. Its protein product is CASSQEYSNQPQHF.

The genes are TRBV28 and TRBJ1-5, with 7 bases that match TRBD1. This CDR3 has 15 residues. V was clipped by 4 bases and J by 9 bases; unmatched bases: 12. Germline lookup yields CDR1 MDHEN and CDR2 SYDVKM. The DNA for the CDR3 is TGTGCCAGCAGTTCTTCCGGGACAGCCATAGTGCCCCAGCATTTT. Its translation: CASSSSGTAIVPQHF.

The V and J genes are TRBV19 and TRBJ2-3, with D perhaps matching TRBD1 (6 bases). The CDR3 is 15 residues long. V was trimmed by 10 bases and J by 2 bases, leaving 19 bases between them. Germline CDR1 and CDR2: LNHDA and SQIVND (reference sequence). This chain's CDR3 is CAIGGQLIFTDTQYF. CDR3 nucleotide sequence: TGTGCCATCGGCGGACAGTTGATTTTCACAGATACGCAGTATTTT.

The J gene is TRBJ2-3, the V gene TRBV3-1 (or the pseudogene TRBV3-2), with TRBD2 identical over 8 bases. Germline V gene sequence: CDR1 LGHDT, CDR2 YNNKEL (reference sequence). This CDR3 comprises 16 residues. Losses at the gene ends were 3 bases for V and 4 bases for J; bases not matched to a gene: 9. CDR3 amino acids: CASSQWDGRDADTQYF. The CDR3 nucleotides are TGTGCCAGCAGCCAGTGGGACGGGAGGGACGCAGATACGCAGTATTTT.

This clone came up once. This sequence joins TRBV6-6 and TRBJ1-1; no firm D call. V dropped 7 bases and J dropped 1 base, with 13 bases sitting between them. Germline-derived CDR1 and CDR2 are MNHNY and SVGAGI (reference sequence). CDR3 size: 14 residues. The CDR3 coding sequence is TGTGCCAGCACTCCACCTCCACCGAACACTGAAGCTTTCTTT. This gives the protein CASTPPPPNTEAFF.

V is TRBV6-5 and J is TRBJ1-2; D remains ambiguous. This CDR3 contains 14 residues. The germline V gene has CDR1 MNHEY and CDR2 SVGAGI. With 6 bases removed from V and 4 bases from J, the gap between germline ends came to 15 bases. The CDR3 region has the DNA TGTGCCAGCAGGTCTACGAGCCAGACCTATGGCTACACCTTC. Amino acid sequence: CASRSTSQTYGYTF.

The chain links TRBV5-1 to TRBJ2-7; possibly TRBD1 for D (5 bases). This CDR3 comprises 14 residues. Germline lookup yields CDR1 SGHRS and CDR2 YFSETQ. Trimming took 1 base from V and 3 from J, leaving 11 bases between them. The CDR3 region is CASSLRGSVYEQYF. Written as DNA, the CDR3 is TGCGCCAGCAGCTTGAGGGGTTCTGTCTACGAGCAGTACTTC.

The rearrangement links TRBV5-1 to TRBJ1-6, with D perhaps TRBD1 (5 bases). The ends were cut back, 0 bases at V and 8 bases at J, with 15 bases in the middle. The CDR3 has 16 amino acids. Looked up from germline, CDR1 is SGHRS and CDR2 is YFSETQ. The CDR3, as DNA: TGCGCCAGCAGCTTGGGCTCCACCGGGGGATATTCACCCCTCCACTTT. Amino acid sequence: CASSLGSTGGYSPLHF. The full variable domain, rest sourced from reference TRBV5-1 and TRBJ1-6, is KAGVTQTPRYLIKTRGQQVTLSCSPISGHRSVSWYQQTPGQGLQFLFEYFSETQRNKGNFPGRFSGRQFSNSRSEMNVSTLELGDSALYLCASSLGSTGGYSPLHFGNGTRLTVT.

CDR3 in DNA: TGTGCCATCAGTGAGTCGAGTGTTGCAGGGCGCATGAGGGAAGCTTTCTTT. This gives the protein CAISESSVAGRMREAFF. The chain combines TRBV10-3 with TRBJ1-1, with a possible D match to TRBD1 (5 bases). There are 17 residues in the CDR3. CDR1 is ENHRY and CDR2 is SYGVKD in the germline V gene. The V and J ends lost 0 bases and 8 bases respectively, with 22 bases between them.

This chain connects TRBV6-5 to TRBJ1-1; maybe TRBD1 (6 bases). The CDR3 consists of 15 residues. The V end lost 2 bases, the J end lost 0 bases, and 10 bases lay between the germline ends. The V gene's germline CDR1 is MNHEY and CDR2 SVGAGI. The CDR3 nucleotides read TGTGCCAGCAGTTACACGACAGGCATGAACACTGAAGCTTTCTTT. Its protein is CASSYTTGMNTEAFF.